Listed below are T cell receptor beta chains from one sample, sequenced in a study of persistence of HIV-infected CD4 T cells. Data came from immunoSEQ multiplex PCR; TCRdb stores just in-frame clones and leaves some out. The sample includes around 9,900 clones, around 82% of them seen just once. The antigens for these receptors are not known. The specimen comprised CD4+ T cells sorted from PBMCs after approximately 19-hour stimulation, sampled from a patient who received antiretroviral therapy. These receptors were obtained from an adult woman with HIV who was CMV-seropositive. The CDR3 runs from the conserved cysteine through the conserved F or W. The order of the fields is clone size, D gene, V gene, J gene, CDR3 protein, CDR3 DNA. A D gene is named only where the DNA matches it firmly. Only some rows state a clone size, as once, few, many or a class for expanded clones.

once	-	TRBV7-9	TRBJ2-7	CASSSGTHTYEQYF	TGTGCCAGCAGCTCTGGGACACACACCTACGAGCAGTACTTC
once	-	TRBV24-1	TRBJ2-1	CATSETGIYNEQFF	TGTGCCACCAGTGAAACAGGGATCTACAATGAGCAGTTCTTC
-	-	TRBV3-1/TRBV3-2	TRBJ2-7	CASSQDRSGEQYF	TGTGCCAGCAGCCAAGATCGATCAGGGGAGCAGTACTTC
-	-	TRBV10-1	TRBJ2-7	CASSDSGIHEQYF	TGCGCCAGCAGTGACTCGGGAATTCACGAGCAGTACTTC
-	TRBD1	TRBV5-4	TRBJ1-6	CASTNTGTGFASPLHF	TGTGCCAGCACTAATACCGGGACAGGGTTTGCTTCACCCCTCCACTTT
-	-	TRBV6-2/TRBV6-3	TRBJ1-5	CASSYGTRYNQPQHF	TGTGCCAGCAGTTACGGGACAAGATACAATCAGCCCCAGCATTTT
-	-	TRBV18	TRBJ2-1	CASSTPGGLDEQFF	TGTGCCAGCTCAACACCCGGGGGCCTGGATGAGCAGTTCTTC
-	TRBD1	TRBV18	TRBJ1-2	CASSMGQETYGYTF	TGTGCCAGCTCCATGGGACAGGAGACCTATGGCTACACCTTC
-	-	TRBV4-1	TRBJ2-5	CASSQEGRVETQYF	TGCGCCAGCAGCCAAGAAGGCAGGGTAGAGACCCAGTACTTC
-	TRBD1	TRBV5-4	TRBJ2-1	CASSWDRGPRNEQFF	TGTGCCAGCAGCTGGGACAGGGGTCCGAGGAATGAGCAGTTCTTC
once	-	TRBV7-9	TRBJ2-5	CASSLDGIRLWETQYF	TGTGCCAGCAGCTTAGACGGGATCCGGCTCTGGGAGACCCAGTACTTC
-	-	TRBV9	TRBJ2-2	CASSVYGNTGELFF	TGTGCCAGCAGCGTATACGGAAACACCGGGGAGCTGTTTTTT
few	-	TRBV9	TRBJ1-1	CASSREGLMNTEAFF	TGTGCCAGCAGCAGGGAGGGGTTAATGAACACTGAAGCTTTCTTT
few	-	TRBV28	TRBJ1-1	CASMMNTEAFF	TGTGCCAGCATGATGAACACTGAAGCTTTCTTT
-	TRBD1	TRBV6-5	TRBJ1-2	CATQRPGQGNYGYTF	TGTGCCACCCAACGGCCCGGACAGGGAAACTATGGCTACACCTTC
-	-	TRBV19	TRBJ2-5	CASSIDLRERETQYF	TGTGCCAGTAGTATAGATCTACGCGAGAGGGAGACCCAGTACTTC
-	TRBD1	TRBV7-3	TRBJ2-7	CASSKDRAREQYF	TGTGCCAGCAGCAAGGACAGGGCTCGGGAGCAGTACTTC
once	-	TRBV3-1/TRBV3-2	TRBJ1-3	CASYEAGSGNTIYF	TGTGCCAGCTACGAGGCCGGCTCTGGAAACACCATATATTTT
-	-	TRBV7-8	TRBJ1-5	CASSLTQRNQPQHF	TGTGCCAGCAGCTTAACCCAGAGGAATCAGCCCCAGCATTTT
-	-	TRBV30	TRBJ2-6	CAWSLGRTSGANVLTF	TGTGCCTGGAGTCTCGGTCGAACCTCTGGGGCCAACGTCCTGACTTTC
-	TRBD1	TRBV25-1	TRBJ1-6	CASRGQVNSPLHF	TGTGCCAGCAGGGGACAGGTTAATTCACCCCTCCACTTT
-	TRBD1	TRBV5-1	TRBJ2-7	CASRHPGQGNNEQYF	TGCGCCAGCCGCCACCCGGGACAGGGTAATAACGAGCAGTACTTC
-	-	TRBV10-2	TRBJ2-2	CASSEQFTGELFF	TGCGCCAGCAGTGAACAGTTCACCGGGGAGCTGTTTTTT